This T cell receptor (beta chain) was found in a study of liver allograft versus peripheral blood T cells (dated by TCRdb to the early 2020s). Notes on the research overall: The study compared the T cell receptor repertoires present in transplanted livers with the repertoires present in the peripheral blood of liver transplant recipients.

TCRdb names Illumina MiSeq as the instrument used. TCRdb passed the public sequencing reads through fastp at Q25 and MiXCR, retaining productive beta sequences. Each entry merges the rows of one CDR3 protein and shows their most common DNA and genes. Present in this sample are some 14,000 distinct CDR3 sequences, 20% to 25% of which were seen just once. The leading ten clones occupy about 5.8% of the sample. CDR1 and CDR2 (KGHSH, LQKENI) derive from the germline V gene. The germline ends are 18 bases apart after V is trimmed by 8 bases and J by 5 bases. Inclusive of the bounding cysteine and phenylalanine, the CDR3 is 14 residues long. Only the CDR3 region is kept as DNA, spanning 42 bases read in frame from base 1. The study at large found these results: The T cell receptor repertoires within liver allografts were reported to be different from the T cell receptor repertoires detected in peripheral blood.

This clonotype is medium-sized (0.01 to 0.1%) in its sample. Its antigen is not yet known. There are no base qualities to consult, and no much larger clone falls within one base. This receptor was identified in a human patient who had a liver transplant. Following transplantation, T cells from the graft donor may be among those present. This receptor chain uses TRBV18 and TRBJ1-2; a tentative D call is TRBD1 (5 bases match). Read as DNA, the sequence is TGTGCCAGCAACCCGGGACGGTCCTTATATGGCTACACCTTC. This is translated as CASNPGRSLYGYTF. With the portions outside the CDR3 filled from the reference TRBV18 and TRBJ1-2 genes, the complete variable region becomes NAGVMQNPRHLVRRRGQEARLRCSPMKGHSHVYWYRQLPEEGLKFMVYLQKENIIDESGMPKERFSAEFPKEGPSILRIQQVVRGDSAAYFCASNPGRSLYGYTFGSGTRLTVV.